The 27 T cell receptor beta chains presented below share a single source sample, sequenced in a study of OX40 agonist ivuxolimab in advanced cancers. Only in-frame clones appear in the TCRdb table, and some are missing; sequencing was by immunoSEQ multiplex PCR. The sample includes about 100,000 clones, around 80% of them seen just once. Sequencing was performed on CD4+ or CD8+ T cells sorted from blood, taken in a trial of the OX40 agonist ivuxolimab. These receptors were collected from an adult with an advanced solid tumor such as melanoma, head and neck, liver or kidney cancer.

The CDR3 region is CASSELHSLNTEAFF. DNA of the CDR3: TGTGCCAGCAGTGAATTGCACAGCCTGAACACTGAAGCTTTCTTT. The J gene is TRBJ1-1, the V gene TRBV25-1; no clear D gene. Trimming removed 1 base from V and 0 bases from J, with 9 bases in between. This CDR3 spans 15 amino acids. Germline V gene lookup returns CDR1 MGHDK and CDR2 SYGVNS. Full variable domain (outside the CDR3, taken from reference TRBV25-1 and TRBJ1-1): EADIYQTPRYLVIGTGKKITLECSQTMGHDKMYWYQQDPGMELHLIHYSYGVNSTEKGDLSSESTVSRIRTEHFPLTLESARPSHTSQYLCASSELHSLNTEAFFGQGTRLTVV.

V is TRBV9 and J is TRBJ1-1; D may be TRBD1 (6 bases). The germline V gene encodes CDR1 SGDLS and CDR2 YYNGEE. V lost 5 bases, J lost 2 bases, and 16 bases lay in between. The CDR3 consists of 15 residues. The CDR3 protein is CASSIEPGTNTEAFF. In DNA, the CDR3 is TGTGCCAGCAGTATAGAGCCAGGGACAAACACTGAAGCTTTCTTT. Full variable domain (remainder filled in from reference TRBV9 and TRBJ1-1): DSGVTQTPKHLITATGQRVTLRCSPRSGDLSVYWYQQSLDQGLQFLIQYYNGEERAKGNILERFSAQQFPDLHSELNLSSLELGDSALYFCASSIEPGTNTEAFFGQGTRLTVV.

CDR3 loop: CASSELEAFF. The DNA for the CDR3 is TGTGCCAGCAGTGAACTAGAAGCTTTCTTT. V is TRBV6-1 and J is TRBJ1-1; D is undetermined. This CDR3 is built from 10 residues. V was pared by 2 bases and J by 8 bases, with 3 bases between. The germline V gene has CDR1 MNHNS and CDR2 SASEGT.

This clone was recorded a few times. The chain uses TRBV15 and TRBJ1-5; 10 bases agree with TRBD1. This CDR3 contains 18 residues. Looked up from germline, CDR1 is LNHNV and CDR2 is YYDKDF (reference sequence). J was trimmed by 6 bases and V by 1 base; bases with no gene match: 12. The CDR3: CATSRAGTGVGIGQPQHF. The CDR3 bases are TGTGCCACCAGCAGAGCCGGGACAGGGGTCGGGATTGGTCAGCCCCAGCATTTT.

This clone has only a few counts. The rearrangement links TRBV7-9 to TRBJ1-1; 7 nucleotides line up with TRBD1. The CDR3 has 15 amino acids. Germline-derived CDR1 and CDR2 are SEHNR and FQNEAQ (reference sequence). The V segment lost 5 bases and the J segment 4 bases; nucleotides outside the gene matches: 10. CDR3 in amino acids: CASSPRTGSSTEAFF. The CDR3 DNA sequence: TGTGCCAGCAGCCCAAGGACAGGCTCGAGCACTGAAGCTTTCTTT.

This chain uses TRBV5-1 with TRBJ1-2; no clear D gene. V lost 4 bases and J 5 bases, leaving 15 bases between the germline ends. CDR1 and CDR2 (germline): SGHRS, YFSETQ. There are 14 residues in the CDR3. The CDR3 DNA sequence: TGCGCCAGCAGCGACGTCGCTCTGGGTTATGGCTACACCTTC. This translates into CASSDVALGYGYTF.

The chain recombines TRBV19 with TRBJ2-7; perhaps TRBD2 as D (6 bases). The CDR3 runs 16 residues. V was shortened by 5 bases and J by 4 bases, with 21 bases between the two germline ends. CDR1 is LNHDA and CDR2 is SQIVND in the germline V gene (reference sequence). In nucleotides, the CDR3 is TGTGCCAGTAGTCCCCGGGCCCCTCTGGGGACTTACGAGCAGTACTTC. Amino acid sequence: CASSPRAPLGTYEQYF. The full variable domain, with the rest looked up from reference TRBV19 and TRBJ2-7, is DGGITQSPKYLFRKEGQNVTLSCEQNLNHDAMYWYRQDPGQGLRLIYYSQIVNDFQKGDIAEGYSVSREKKESFPLTVTSAQKNPTAFYLCASSPRAPLGTYEQYFGPGTRLTVT.

The chain has TRBV7-2 and TRBJ1-4; TRBD1 matches at 10 bases. The germline gives CDR1 SGHTA, CDR2 FQGNSA. Germline trimming cut 1 base from V and 8 bases from J; bases unmatched to any gene: 7. This CDR3 region has 16 residues. The CDR3 spells CASSLGGTGVGEKLFF. In DNA form, the CDR3 reads TGTGCCAGCAGCTTAGGGGGGACAGGGGTAGGGGAAAAACTGTTTTTT.

This sequence joins TRBV19 and TRBJ2-1; D gene uncertain. CDR1 is LNHDA and CDR2 is SQIVND in the germline V gene (reference sequence). Trimming cost V 6 bases and J 7 bases, with 10 bases left between them. This CDR3 is 12 amino acids long. The CDR3 nucleotides read TGTGCCAGTAGGACACAAGGGAATGAGCAGTTCTTC. As protein: CASRTQGNEQFF.

The chain has TRBV7-8 and TRBJ2-1; weak D call: TRBD1 (5 bases). The length of the CDR3 is 15 residues. Trimming pared 6 bases from V and 1 base from J, leaving 13 bases between. CDR1 and CDR2 (germline): SGHVS, FQNEAQ. This chain's CDR3 is CASSLGAFSYNEQFF. CDR3 DNA: TGTGCCAGCAGTCTAGGGGCGTTTTCCTACAATGAGCAGTTCTTC.

The gene calls are TRBV19 and TRBJ1-5; D uncertain. Trimming removed 1 base from V and 2 bases from J, with 15 bases in between. Germline CDR1 and CDR2: LNHDA and SQIVND (reference sequence). CDR3 size: 17 residues. CDR3 region: CASSIVPFLRGNQPQHF. CDR3 bases: TGTGCCAGTAGTATAGTCCCCTTCTTACGGGGCAATCAGCCCCAGCATTTT.

V is TRBV6-5 and J is TRBJ2-2; TRBD1 matches 9 bases. Per germline, CDR1 MNHEY and CDR2 SVGAGI. The V gene end was trimmed by 5 bases and the J gene end by 4 bases; junction bases not matched to a gene: 5. The CDR3 has 15 amino acids. CDR3 sequence: CASSMKTGGTGELFF. CDR3 nucleotide sequence: TGTGCCAGCAGTATGAAGACAGGGGGCACCGGGGAGCTGTTTTTT.

The chain has TRBV27 and TRBJ2-3; D call uncertain. Trimming stripped 2 bases from V and 4 bases from J, with 10 bases between. Germline V lookup: CDR1 MNHEY, CDR2 SMNVEV (reference sequence). This CDR3 spans 14 amino acids. CDR3 amino acids: CASSLTSLADTQYF. CDR3 sequence (DNA): TGTGCCAGCAGTTTAACGTCTTTGGCAGATACGCAGTATTTT.

The chain links TRBV2 to TRBJ1-2; 8 bases map to TRBD1. Per the germline V gene, CDR1 is SNHLY and CDR2 is FYNNEI. The CDR3 totals 14 residues. J gave up 1 base and V 6 bases, and 4 bases lay outside the gene matches. DNA for the CDR3: TGTGCCAGCAGCCAGGGACAGGTTAACTATGGCTACACCTTC. Encoded protein: CASSQGQVNYGYTF.

J is TRBJ1-5 and V is TRBV12-5; D gene uncertain. The CDR3 runs 12 residues. From germline, CDR1 is LGHNT and CDR2 FRNRAP. V lost 2 bases and J lost 6, with 5 bases in between. Here the CDR3 reads CASGLSAQPQHF. In DNA form, the CDR3 reads TGTGCTAGTGGTTTGTCCGCTCAGCCCCAGCATTTT. The full variable domain, rest sourced from reference TRBV12-5 and TRBJ1-5, is DARVTQTPRHKVTEMGQEVTMRCQPILGHNTVFWYRQTMMQGLELLAYFRNRAPLDDSGMPKDRFSAEMPDATLATLKIQPSEPRDSAVYFCASGLSAQPQHFGDGTRLSIL.

Here the CDR3 DNA reads TGTGCCTGGACCCAAGGCGGGGGGGCCGGGGAGCTGTTTTTT. The encoded protein is CAWTQGGGAGELFF. The V and J genes are TRBV30 and TRBJ2-2, with 9 bases identical to TRBD2. Germline CDR1 and CDR2: GTSNPN and SVGIG (reference sequence). The CDR3 is 14 residues long. With V trimmed by 4 bases and J by 6 bases, 6 bases remained unmatched. The variable domain in full, with the rest retrieved from reference TRBV30 and TRBJ2-2, is SQTIHQWPATLVQPVGSPLSLECTVEGTSNPNLYWYRQAAGRGLQLLFYSVGIGQISSEVPQNLSASRPQDRQFILSSKKLLLSDSGFYLCAWTQGGGAGELFFGEGSRLTVL.

This clone was seen more than once but under ten times. The gene calls are TRBV12-5 and TRBJ2-3, with 7 bases matching TRBD1. The CDR3 loop spans 14 amino acids. The germline V gene encodes CDR1 LGHNT and CDR2 FRNRAP. The V segment lost 7 bases and the J segment 3 bases; nucleotides outside the gene matches: 7. The CDR3 reads CASATGVETDTQYF. The CDR3 bases are TGTGCTAGTGCCACAGGGGTCGAAACAGATACGCAGTATTTT. The entire variable domain, with the rest obtained from reference TRBV12-5 and TRBJ2-3, is as follows: DARVTQTPRHKVTEMGQEVTMRCQPILGHNTVFWYRQTMMQGLELLAYFRNRAPLDDSGMPKDRFSAEMPDATLATLKIQPSEPRDSAVYFCASATGVETDTQYFGPGTRLTVL.

This clone showed up just once. The CDR3 sequence is CAWSARRQYYGYTF. CDR3 nucleotide sequence: TGTGCCTGGAGTGCCCGGAGGCAGTACTATGGCTACACCTTC. This chain connects TRBV30 to TRBJ1-2; no firm D call. Trimming pared 1 base from V and 3 bases from J, leaving 12 bases between. The CDR3 covers 14 residues. Germline V CDR1 and CDR2: GTSNPN, SVGIG (reference sequence).

This sequence joins TRBV6-4 and TRBJ2-5, with 11 bases fitting TRBD2. Germline V gene sequence: CDR1 MRHNA, CDR2 SNTAGT. The CDR3 spans 16 residues. The junction had 14 bases not matched to a gene; V was cut back by 3 bases and J by 11 bases. The CDR3 region is CASSDLPPGLAEGQYF. The DNA for the CDR3 is TGTGCCAGCAGTGATCTCCCCCCGGGACTAGCGGAGGGACAGTACTTC.

The CDR3 loop is CASSLGAGTMNTEAFF. The DNA of the CDR3 is TGTGCCAGCAGCTTGGGCGCGGGGACGATGAACACTGAAGCTTTCTTT. The V call is TRBV5-6, the J call TRBJ1-1, with a possible D match to TRBD1 (5 bases). Deletions cut 0 bases from V and 0 bases from J, with 12 bases between. Germline V gene data show CDR1 as SGHDT and CDR2 as YYEEEE. The CDR3 is made up of 16 amino acids.

This rearrangement joins TRBV9 to TRBJ2-3; D is perhaps TRBD2 (5 bases). This CDR3 comprises 16 residues. Germline V gene sequence: CDR1 SGDLS, CDR2 YYNGEE. V gave up 0 bases and J gave up 5 bases, with 16 bases separating them. CDR3 sequence (DNA): TGTGCCAGCAGCGTAGTGGGCTCCTTCGGGGTAGATACGCAGTATTTT. Its protein product is CASSVVGSFGVDTQYF.

This sequence joins TRBV28 and TRBJ2-3, with TRBD2 matching 9 bases. J gave up 4 bases and V 7 bases, and 12 bases lay outside the gene matches. Germline-derived CDR1 and CDR2 are MDHEN and SYDVKM. CDR3 length: 16 residues. CDR3 bases: TGTGCCAGCACCTCCTCCGGAGCGGGAGGTGCAGATACGCAGTATTTT. As protein: CASTSSGAGGADTQYF.

V gene TRBV4-2 combines with J gene TRBJ1-3; 7 bases map to TRBD1. Germline V gene data show CDR1 as LGHNA and CDR2 as YNFKEQ. The CDR3 sequence is 16 residues long. The V and J ends lost 0 bases and 4 bases, in that order; junction bases with no gene match: 6. CDR3 region: CASSQDLPGGGNTIYF. CDR3 DNA sequence: TGTGCCAGCAGCCAAGATCTGCCAGGGGGAGGAAACACCATATATTTT.

V is TRBV7-3 and J is TRBJ2-7; 10 bases are shared with TRBD2. The trim removed 2 bases at V and 4 bases at J, leaving 8 bases unmatched. Germline-derived CDR1 and CDR2 are SGHTA and FQGTGA. CDR3 length equals 16 residues. The CDR3, as DNA: TGTGCCAGCAGCTTATGGGGGACTAGCGCCGTATACGAGCAGTACTTC. This sequence encodes CASSLWGTSAVYEQYF.

V is TRBV7-9 and J is TRBJ2-7, with 11 bases fitting TRBD2. This CDR3 is built from 15 residues. Per the germline V gene, CDR1 is SEHNR and CDR2 is FQNEAQ (reference sequence). Trimming at V came to 5 bases and at J to 3 bases, leaving 6 bases not matched to a gene. The CDR3 loop reads CASSPGLAGIYEQYF. In DNA, the CDR3 is TGTGCCAGCAGCCCCGGACTAGCGGGTATCTACGAGCAGTACTTC.

V and J are TRBV9 and TRBJ2-7; 9 bases line up with TRBD1. The CDR3 covers 16 residues. Unmatched junction bases numbered 7, after V lost 3 bases and J lost 0 bases. CDR1 and CDR2 from the germline V gene are SGDLS and YYNGEE. This CDR3 is CASSAYPGQGSYEQYF. The CDR3 nucleotides are TGTGCCAGCAGCGCTTATCCGGGACAGGGCTCCTACGAGCAGTACTTC.

The rearrangement links TRBV5-3 to TRBJ2-7; D is ambiguous. TRBV5-3 is known as an ORF, though its function is uncertain. V was cut by 4 bases and J by 0 bases, with 17 bases left in between. This CDR3 is 16 amino acids long. CDR3: CARSALGRQNSYEQYF. The CDR3 region has the DNA TGTGCCAGAAGCGCCTTGGGCAGGCAAAACTCCTACGAGCAGTACTTC.